This passage covers 18 T cell receptor beta chains from one sample sequenced in a study of shared clonotypes between healthy human individuals. Clones were sequenced by immunoSEQ multiplex PCR, and TCRdb holds only the in-frame ones, with some missing. The sample includes 980,000 or so clones, over 60% of them seen just once. Sequencing input: memory CD4+ T cells sorted from blood. Subset denoted: CD45RA-negative fraction. The receptor set was obtained from a man younger than 30 in good health.

The chain couples TRBV18 to TRBJ2-7, with TRBD2 as a possible D gene (6 bases). Germline CDR1 and CDR2: KGHSH and LQKENI. V was pared by 8 bases and J by 2 bases, with 16 bases between. The CDR3 covers 14 residues. The CDR3 nucleotides read TGTGCCAGCCGGCGGGGCTCGACCGCCTACGAGCAGTACTTC. Protein product: CASRRGSTAYEQYF.

The V gene is TRBV4-1, the J gene TRBJ2-7; 8 bases align to TRBD1. This CDR3 is 15 amino acids long. V trimming: 5 bases; J trimming: 4 bases; junction bases outside the gene matches: 10. Germline V gene sequence: CDR1 MGHRA, CDR2 YSYEKL. This chain's CDR3 is CASSFGQGEGYEQYF. Written as DNA, the CDR3 is TGCGCCAGCAGCTTCGGACAGGGAGAAGGGTACGAGCAGTACTTC.

The chain is built from TRBV5-5 and TRBJ2-3, with D hard to call. Trimming pared 3 bases from V and 0 bases from J, leaving 5 bases between. Germline V CDR1 and CDR2: SGHKS, YYEKEE (reference sequence). The CDR3 is made up of 13 amino acids. CDR3 in amino acids: CASSSPSTDTQYF. CDR3 nucleotide sequence: TGTGCCAGCAGCTCCCCTAGCACAGATACGCAGTATTTT.

The rearrangement joins TRBV19 to TRBJ2-2, with 7 bases that match TRBD1. Germline CDR1 reads LNHDA; CDR2 reads SQIVND (reference sequence). After removal of 7 bases from V and 4 bases from J, the junction contained 6 bases not matched to a gene. CDR3 length: 14 amino acids. The CDR3 region is CASNVQGTTGELFF. In nucleotides, the CDR3 is TGTGCCAGTAATGTACAGGGGACCACCGGGGAGCTGTTTTTT. The full variable domain, completed using reference TRBV19 and TRBJ2-2, is DGGITQSPKYLFRKEGQNVTLSCEQNLNHDAMYWYRQDPGQGLRLIYYSQIVNDFQKGDIAEGYSVSREKKESFPLTVTSAQKNPTAFYLCASNVQGTTGELFFGEGSRLTVL.

V usage is TRBV15 and J usage is TRBJ2-7; 8 nucleotides agree with TRBD1. Trimming removed 2 bases from V and 5 bases from J; junction bases left unmatched: 8. CDR3 length equals 15 residues. Germline V gives CDR1 LNHNV, CDR2 YYDKDF (reference sequence). The CDR3 DNA reads TGTGCCACCAGCAGACGGGGGACAGGCGGGGACGAGCAGTACTTC. Encoded protein: CATSRRGTGGDEQYF.

About this clone itself: Different DNA sequences within this sample yield the same CDR3. This sequence joins TRBV30 and TRBJ1-1, with a weak D call TRBD1 (6 bases). V gave up 4 bases and J gave up 4 bases, with 13 bases separating them. Germline assignment: CDR1 GTSNPN and CDR2 SVGIG (reference sequence). The CDR3 loop spans 13 amino acids. CDR3 in amino acids: CAWNQGSGTEAFF. In DNA, the CDR3 is TGTGCCTGGAATCAGGGGTCGGGCACTGAAGCTTTCTTT. The variable domain in full, completed from reference TRBV30 and TRBJ1-1, reads SQTIHQWPATLVQPVGSPLSLECTVEGTSNPNLYWYRQAAGRGLQLLFYSVGIGQISSEVPQNLSASRPQDRQFILSSKKLLLSDSGFYLCAWNQGSGTEAFFGQGTRLTVV.

The rearrangement uses TRBV18 and TRBJ1-3; no clear D. V lost 5 bases to trimming and J lost 0 bases, with 8 bases between them. The CDR3 is made up of 14 amino acids. Germline CDR1 is KGHSH and CDR2 is LQKENI. The CDR3: CASSVESSGNTIYF. CDR3 nucleotides: TGTGCCAGCTCAGTCGAAAGCTCTGGAAACACCATATATTTT. The complete variable domain, with remaining parts taken from reference TRBV18 and TRBJ1-3, reads NAGVMQNPRHLVRRRGQEARLRCSPMKGHSHVYWYRQLPEEGLKFMVYLQKENIIDESGMPKERFSAEFPKEGPSILRIQQVVRGDSAAYFCASSVESSGNTIYFGEGSWLTVV.

This clone has a single count. The J gene is TRBJ1-5, the V gene TRBV19; the D is unclear. Germline CDR1 and CDR2: LNHDA and SQIVND (reference sequence). The CDR3 runs 17 residues. V dropped 10 bases and J dropped 0 bases, with 22 bases sitting between them. The CDR3 protein is CANPGPGPRTSNQPQHF. The CDR3 DNA reads TGTGCCAACCCTGGGCCAGGACCACGAACTAGCAATCAGCCCCAGCATTTT.

The DNA for the CDR3 is TGTGCCAGCAGCTTGTGGGAAAACACTGAAGCTTTCTTT. As protein: CASSLWENTEAFF. J is TRBJ1-1 and V is TRBV11-2, with D unclear. V dropped 3 bases and J dropped 2 bases, with 7 bases sitting between them. The CDR3 length is 13 residues. CDR1 is SGHAT and CDR2 is FQNNGV in the germline V gene. Complete variable domain (other parts from reference TRBV11-2 and TRBJ1-1): EAGVAQSPRYKIIEKRQSVAFWCNPISGHATLYWYQQILGQGPKLLIQFQNNGVVDDSQLPKDRFSAERLKGVDSTLKIQPAKLEDSAVYLCASSLWENTEAFFGQGTRLTVV.

The chain recombines TRBV5-1 with TRBJ2-3; TRBD1 might be the D (5 bases). From germline, CDR1 is SGHRS and CDR2 YFSETQ. The CDR3 length is 15 residues. Trimming left V 4 bases short and J 2 bases short, with 14 bases between. The CDR3 sequence is CASSPQSGPTDTQYF. As DNA, the CDR3 is TGCGCCAGCAGCCCCCAGTCAGGGCCCACAGATACGCAGTATTTT. Drawing the rest from reference TRBV5-1 and TRBJ2-3, the complete variable domain is KAGVTQTPRYLIKTRGQQVTLSCSPISGHRSVSWYQQTPGQGLQFLFEYFSETQRNKGNFPGRFSGRQFSNSRSEMNVSTLELGDSALYLCASSPQSGPTDTQYFGPGTRLTVL.

The chain employs TRBV28 and TRBJ2-5, with D perhaps matching TRBD1 (5 bases). The germline V and J ends were trimmed by 6 bases and 7 bases, with 12 bases remaining between them. Germline V gene sequence: CDR1 MDHEN, CDR2 SYDVKM. This CDR3 is 12 amino acids long. Here the CDR3 reads CASSSGFGTQYF. CDR3 DNA sequence: TGTGCCAGCAGCTCAGGGTTCGGGACCCAGTACTTC. The complete variable domain, with remaining parts taken from reference TRBV28 and TRBJ2-5, reads DVKVTQSSRYLVKRTGEKVFLECVQDMDHENMFWYRQDPGLGLRLIYFSYDVKMKEKGDIPEGYSVSREKKERFSLILESASTNQTSMYLCASSSGFGTQYFGPGTRLLVL.

CDR3: CSGGMDRGSEQYF. In nucleotides, the CDR3 is TGCAGCGGGGGTATGGACAGGGGGTCAGAGCAGTACTTC. The rearrangement links TRBV29-1 to TRBJ2-7; 10 positions match TRBD1. CDR1 is SQVTM, CDR2 ANQGSEA, per germline. This CDR3 has 13 residues. J was trimmed by 7 bases and V by 7 bases; bases with no gene match: 10.

This clone occurred a few times. The V and J genes are TRBV6-5 and TRBJ1-4; unclear D gene. The CDR3 runs to 15 residues. Germline CDR1 is MNHEY and CDR2 is SVGAGI. Trimming left V 4 bases short and J 12 bases short, with 21 bases between. DNA for the CDR3: TGTGCCAGCAGTTCGTATCGTACGGCTCGGGAGGAACTGTTTTTT. Translated: CASSSYRTAREELFF.

This clone was found once. The gene calls are TRBV6-1 and TRBJ1-5; the D is unclear. Looked up from germline, CDR1 is MNHNS and CDR2 is SASEGT. Trimming left V 6 bases short and J 6 bases short, with 12 bases between. CDR3 length: 13 amino acids. CDR3 DNA: TGTGCCAGCAGGGGAGGAGTGAGTCAGCCCCAGCATTTT. Protein: CASRGGVSQPQHF.

This clone was detected many times. The rearrangement joins TRBV9 to TRBJ2-7, with D possibly TRBD2 on 6 matching bases. This CDR3 contains 14 residues. CDR1 is SGDLS and CDR2 is YYNGEE in the germline V gene. The V gene lost 1 base and the J gene lost 6 bases, with 14 bases spanning the gap. CDR3: CASSVSLASGEQYF. The CDR3 DNA is TGTGCCAGCAGCGTATCACTAGCTTCGGGCGAGCAGTACTTC.

V usage is TRBV6-5 and J usage is TRBJ2-3; D is possibly TRBD2 (5 bases). From germline, CDR1 is MNHEY and CDR2 SVGAGI. The CDR3 sequence is 15 residues long. With 5 bases removed from V and 4 bases from J, the gap between germline ends came to 16 bases. CDR3 protein: CASSRGRLGADTQYF. The CDR3 nucleotides read TGTGCCAGCAGTCGCGGGCGACTCGGAGCAGATACGCAGTATTTT.

The rearrangement links TRBV27 to TRBJ2-5, with a weak D call TRBD2 (5 bases). CDR1 and CDR2 (germline): MNHEY, SMNVEV (reference sequence). The CDR3 extends over 15 amino acids. The germline V and J ends were trimmed by 6 bases and 5 bases, with 19 bases remaining between them. CDR3 coding DNA: TGTGCCAGCAGCTCGACTAATAGAAGGATCGAGACCCAGTACTTC. It translates to CASSSTNRRIETQYF.

The rearrangement joins TRBV19 to TRBJ2-3, with TRBD2 matching over 9 bases. The V and J ends lost 0 bases and 5 bases, in that order; junction bases with no gene match: 6. This CDR3 is 16 amino acids long. From germline, CDR1 is LNHDA and CDR2 SQIVND (reference sequence). The CDR3 bases are TGTGCCAGTAGTATAGATGCTAGCGGGGCACGAGATACGCAGTATTTT. The encoded protein is CASSIDASGARDTQYF.